This TCR beta chain is from a study of shared clonotypes between healthy human individuals. Overall study: Each donor had three CD4 naive, three CD4 memory, two CD8 naive and one CD8 memory plate. Overall study findings and caveats: Genetic and exposure-history diversity was limited by the small donor number. The study generally estimated greater richness for naive than memory subsets.

Worth noting for this clone: What it binds is unknown.

CDR1 and CDR2 (germline): MGHDK, SYGVNS. The CDR3 has 13 amino acids. The table came from immunoSEQ multiplex PCR; TCRdb's copy has only in-frame clones and leaves some out. The sample includes approximately 320,000 clones, approximately 79% of them seen just once. Sequencing was carried out using memory CD4+ T cells sorted from blood. The subset here: CD45RA-negative fraction. The receptor comes from a man younger than 45 in good health. This chain uses TRBV25-1 with TRBJ2-2; tentative D call: TRBD2 (6 bases). The CDR3 loop reads CAYRRGQTGELFF. DNA of the CDR3: TGTGCATACCGGAGGGGCCAAACCGGGGAGCTGTTTTTT.